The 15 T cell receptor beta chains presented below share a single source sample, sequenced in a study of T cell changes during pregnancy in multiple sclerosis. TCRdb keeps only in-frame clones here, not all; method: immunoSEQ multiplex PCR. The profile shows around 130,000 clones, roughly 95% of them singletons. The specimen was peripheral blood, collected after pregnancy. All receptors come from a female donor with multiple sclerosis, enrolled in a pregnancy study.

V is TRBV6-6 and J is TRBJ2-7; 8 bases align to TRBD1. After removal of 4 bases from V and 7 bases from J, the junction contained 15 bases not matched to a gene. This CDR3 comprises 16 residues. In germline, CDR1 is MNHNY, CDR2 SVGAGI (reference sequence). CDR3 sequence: CASSFTRTGKRWEQYF. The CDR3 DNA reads TGTGCCAGCAGTTTCACTCGGACAGGGAAGCGATGGGAGCAGTACTTC.

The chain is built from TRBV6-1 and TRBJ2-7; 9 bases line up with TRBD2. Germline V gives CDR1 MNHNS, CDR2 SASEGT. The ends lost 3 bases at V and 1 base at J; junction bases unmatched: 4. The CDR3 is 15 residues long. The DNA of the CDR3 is TGTGCCAGCAGTGAGGAGCGGGAGGAATCCTACGAGCAGTACTTC. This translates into CASSEEREESYEQYF.

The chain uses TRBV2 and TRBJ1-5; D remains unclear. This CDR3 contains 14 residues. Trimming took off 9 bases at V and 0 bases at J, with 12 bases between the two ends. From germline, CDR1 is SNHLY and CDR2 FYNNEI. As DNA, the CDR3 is TGTGCCAGTGCTGAGGAGCATAGCAATCAGCCCCAGCATTTT. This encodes CASAEEHSNQPQHF.

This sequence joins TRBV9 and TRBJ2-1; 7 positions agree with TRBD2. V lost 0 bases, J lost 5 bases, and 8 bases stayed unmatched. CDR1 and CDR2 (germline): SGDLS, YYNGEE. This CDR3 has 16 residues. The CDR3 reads CASSVATSVTDNEQFF. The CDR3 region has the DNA TGTGCCAGCAGCGTAGCTACTAGCGTGACTGACAATGAGCAGTTCTTC.

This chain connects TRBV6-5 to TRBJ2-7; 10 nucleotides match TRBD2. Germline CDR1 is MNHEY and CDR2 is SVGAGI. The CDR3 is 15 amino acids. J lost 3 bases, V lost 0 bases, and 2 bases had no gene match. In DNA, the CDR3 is TGTGCCAGCAGTTACTCGCCTAGCGGGAGCTACGAGCAGTACTTC. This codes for CASSYSPSGSYEQYF.

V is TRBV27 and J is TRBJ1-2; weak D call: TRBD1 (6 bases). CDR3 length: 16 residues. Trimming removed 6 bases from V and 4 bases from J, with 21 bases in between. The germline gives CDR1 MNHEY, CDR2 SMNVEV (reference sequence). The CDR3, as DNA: TGTGCCAGCAGACCTAGCGGGACACCGGGGAGCTATGGCTACACCTTC. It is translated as CASRPSGTPGSYGYTF.

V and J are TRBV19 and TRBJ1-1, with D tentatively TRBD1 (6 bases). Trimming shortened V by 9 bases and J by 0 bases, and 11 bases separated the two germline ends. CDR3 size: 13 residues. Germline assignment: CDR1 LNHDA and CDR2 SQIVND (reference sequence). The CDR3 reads CASFGQMNTEAFF. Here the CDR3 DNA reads TGTGCCAGCTTCGGACAGATGAACACTGAAGCTTTCTTT.

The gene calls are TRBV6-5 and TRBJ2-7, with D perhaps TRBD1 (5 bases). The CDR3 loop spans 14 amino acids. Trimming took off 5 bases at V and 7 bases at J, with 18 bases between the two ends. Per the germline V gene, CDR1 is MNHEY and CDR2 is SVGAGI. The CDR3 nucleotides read TGTGCCAGCAGTGACCTCAGGGTATTGTGGGAGCAGTACTTC. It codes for CASSDLRVLWEQYF.

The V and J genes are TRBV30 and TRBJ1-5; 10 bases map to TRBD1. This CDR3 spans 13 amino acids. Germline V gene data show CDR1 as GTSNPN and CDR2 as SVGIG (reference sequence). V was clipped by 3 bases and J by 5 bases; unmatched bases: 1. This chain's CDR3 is CAWSGQGDQPQHF. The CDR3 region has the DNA TGTGCCTGGAGCGGACAGGGGGATCAGCCCCAGCATTTT.

The CDR3 DNA reads as TGCGCCAGCAGCCAAGATAGCCGACAGATCTATGGCTACACCTTC. Translation gives CASSQDSRQIYGYTF. This chain links TRBV4-1 with TRBJ1-2; tentative D call: TRBD1 (5 bases). Trimming took 0 bases from V and 4 from J, leaving 12 bases between them. The length of the CDR3 is 15 residues. Germline assignment: CDR1 MGHRA and CDR2 YSYEKL.

CDR3 nucleotides: TGCGCCAGCACCCCAGTAAGAGACAGGGTAACCTACGAGCAGTACTTC. It translates to CASTPVRDRVTYEQYF. The rearrangement links TRBV10-2 to TRBJ2-7, with 7 bases identical to TRBD1. The junction had 14 bases not matched to a gene; V was cut back by 7 bases and J by 2 bases. Germline CDR1 WSHSY, CDR2 SAAADI. This CDR3 spans 16 amino acids.

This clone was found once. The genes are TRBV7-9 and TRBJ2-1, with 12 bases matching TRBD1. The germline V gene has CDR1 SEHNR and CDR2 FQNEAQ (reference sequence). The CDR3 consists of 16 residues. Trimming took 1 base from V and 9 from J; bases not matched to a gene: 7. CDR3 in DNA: TGTGCCAGCAGCTTAGATCCGGGACAGGGGGCGATTGAGCAGTTCTTC. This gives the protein CASSLDPGQGAIEQFF.

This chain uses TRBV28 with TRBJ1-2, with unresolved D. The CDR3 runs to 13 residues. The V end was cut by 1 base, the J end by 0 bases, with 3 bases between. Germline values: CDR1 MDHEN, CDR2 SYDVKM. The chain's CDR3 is CASSLSANYGYTF. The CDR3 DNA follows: TGTGCCAGCAGTTTATCAGCTAACTATGGCTACACCTTC.

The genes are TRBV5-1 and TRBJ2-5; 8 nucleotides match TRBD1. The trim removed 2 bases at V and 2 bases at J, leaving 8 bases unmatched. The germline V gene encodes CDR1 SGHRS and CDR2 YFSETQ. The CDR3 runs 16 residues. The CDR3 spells CASSFFAGGEQETQYF. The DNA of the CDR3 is TGCGCCAGCAGCTTTTTCGCAGGGGGCGAGCAAGAGACCCAGTACTTC.

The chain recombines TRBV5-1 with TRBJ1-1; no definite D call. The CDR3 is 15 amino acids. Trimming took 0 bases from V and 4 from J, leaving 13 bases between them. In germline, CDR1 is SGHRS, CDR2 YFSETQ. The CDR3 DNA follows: TGCGCCAGCAGCTTGGAGTGGGGAGTCGGCACTGAAGCTTTCTTT. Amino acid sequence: CASSLEWGVGTEAFF.